This entry is about one TCR beta chain. Repertoires were generated with immunoSEQ multiplex PCR, while TCRdb's copy carries only in-frame clones and drops some. Counted here are 95,000 to 150,000 clones, around 85% occurring once; the ten biggest clones make up under 5%. This record belongs to a study of blood T cell repertoires in COVID-19. The V gene's germline CDR1 is ENHRY and CDR2 SYGVKD. V was cut by 6 bases and J by 0 bases, with 15 bases left in between. This CDR3 is built from 15 residues. The V and J genes are TRBV10-3 and TRBJ2-7, with TRBD1 as a possible D gene (7 bases). This sequence originates from a man between 60 and 75 years old with acute or convalescent COVID-19. Input material: peripheral blood. CDR3 bases: TGTGCCATCAGCCCGGGGGACAGTAACTCCTACGAGCAGTACTTC. Amino acid sequence: CAISPGDSNSYEQYF.